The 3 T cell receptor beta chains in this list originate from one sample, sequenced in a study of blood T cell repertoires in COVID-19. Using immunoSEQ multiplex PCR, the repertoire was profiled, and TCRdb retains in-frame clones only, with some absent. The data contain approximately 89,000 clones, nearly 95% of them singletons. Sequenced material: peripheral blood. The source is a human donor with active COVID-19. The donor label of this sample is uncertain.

This CDR3 is CASSLYQGVSSGNTIYF. CDR3 DNA sequence: TGTGCCAGCAGCTTATACCAGGGGGTGAGCTCTGGAAACACCATATATTTT. The rearrangement joins TRBV7-2 to TRBJ1-3; 7 positions match TRBD1. This CDR3 has 17 amino acids. V shed 2 bases and J 0 bases; nucleotides not matched to a gene: 7. Looked up from germline, CDR1 is SGHTA and CDR2 is FQGNSA.

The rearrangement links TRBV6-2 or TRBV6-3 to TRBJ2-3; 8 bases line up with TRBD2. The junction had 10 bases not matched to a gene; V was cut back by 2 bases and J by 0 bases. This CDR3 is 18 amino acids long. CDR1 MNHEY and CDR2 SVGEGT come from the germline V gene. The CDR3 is CASSYPPGGPSSTDTQYF. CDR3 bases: TGTGCCAGCAGTTACCCCCCGGGAGGGCCTTCTAGCACAGATACGCAGTATTTT.

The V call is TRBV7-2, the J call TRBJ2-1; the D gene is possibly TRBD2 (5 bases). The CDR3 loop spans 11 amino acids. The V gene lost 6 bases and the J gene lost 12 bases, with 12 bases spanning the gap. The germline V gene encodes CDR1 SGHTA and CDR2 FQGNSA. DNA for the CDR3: TGTGCCAGCAGAGAGTCGGGAACGCAGTTCTTC. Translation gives CASRESGTQFF.